One sample yielded the 23 T cell receptor beta chains listed below, sequenced in a study of CD8+CD57+ T cells in acquired aplastic anemia. CDR3 and TCR beta VDJ profiling relied on genomic DNA as the template. TCRdb used MiXCR to reprocess the reads, holding one entry per CDR3 protein. The sample carries about 130,000 distinct CDR3 sequences, around two fifths recorded once. Sequencing was done on a sample of sorted CD4+, CD8+, or CD8+CD57+ T cells (not recorded which) from PBMCs. The source is a human donor in good health, serving as a control.

This clonotype has a count of ten or more. This chain links TRBV4-1 with TRBJ2-1, with 9 positions matching TRBD2. The CDR3 has 16 residues. CDR1 and CDR2 from the germline V gene are MGHRA and YSYEKL. The ends lost 0 bases at V and 6 bases at J; junction bases unmatched: 6. CDR3 nucleotides: TGCGCCAGCAGCCAAGAAGGTAGCGGGAGTGTCAATGAGCAGTTCTTC. Its protein is CASSQEGSGSVNEQFF.

V usage is TRBV2 and J usage is TRBJ1-3; D perhaps matches TRBD1 (5 bases). The CDR3 covers 14 residues. V lost 5 bases to trimming and J lost 0 bases, with 8 bases between them. Per the germline V gene, CDR1 is SNHLY and CDR2 is FYNNEI. The CDR3 region is CASSRDCSGNTIYF. Written as DNA, the CDR3 is TGTGCCAGCAGTCGGGACTGCTCTGGAAACACCATATATTTT.

This chain links TRBV11-3 with TRBJ1-3; D uncertain. V was clipped by 5 bases and J by 2 bases, with 10 bases between them. Germline-derived CDR1 and CDR2 are SGHNT and YENEEA. The CDR3 is 14 residues long. CDR3 amino acids: CASSDRTAGNTIYF. CDR3 coding DNA: TGTGCCAGCAGCGATAGGACGGCTGGAAACACCATATATTTT. Looking up the rest from reference TRBV11-3 and TRBJ1-3 gives the full variable domain: EAGVVQSPRYKIIEKKQPVAFWCNPISGHNTLYWYLQNLGQGPELLIRYENEEAVDDSQLPKDRFSAERLKGVDSTLKIQPAELGDSAVYLCASSDRTAGNTIYFGEGSWLTVV.

A few counts support this clonotype. V and J are TRBV10-3 and TRBJ2-2, with 11 bases identical to TRBD2. V gave up 10 bases and J gave up 1 base; unmatched junction bases: 8. CDR3 length: 16 residues. CDR1 ENHRY and CDR2 SYGVKD come from the germline V gene. The CDR3 region is CASRKTSGGNTGELFF. The CDR3 bases are TGTGCCAGCCGAAAAACTAGCGGGGGGAACACCGGGGAGCTGTTTTTT.

The gene calls are TRBV19 and TRBJ1-1, with TRBD1 matching 7 bases. J lost 1 base, V lost 3 bases, and 2 bases had no gene match. This CDR3 contains 14 residues. Germline lookup yields CDR1 LNHDA and CDR2 SQIVND (reference sequence). CDR3 region: CASSIRTGNTEAFF. CDR3 nucleotide sequence: TGTGCCAGTAGTATCCGGACAGGGAACACTGAAGCTTTCTTT. The full variable domain, rest sourced from reference TRBV19 and TRBJ1-1, is DGGITQSPKYLFRKEGQNVTLSCEQNLNHDAMYWYRQDPGQGLRLIYYSQIVNDFQKGDIAEGYSVSREKKESFPLTVTSAQKNPTAFYLCASSIRTGNTEAFFGQGTRLTVV.

This clonotype came up many times. The V gene is TRBV10-3, the J gene TRBJ1-6; no clear D. Germline assignment: CDR1 ENHRY and CDR2 SYGVKD. The CDR3 is made up of 12 amino acids. Trimming shortened V by 3 bases and J by 6 bases, and 3 bases separated the two germline ends. The DNA of the CDR3 is TGTGCCATCAGTGATAGTAATTCACCCCTCCACTTT. It codes for CAISDSNSPLHF.

This clonotype has just a few counts. The chain links TRBV20-1 to TRBJ2-1, with 10 positions matching TRBD2. The CDR3 length is 15 residues. V trimming: 5 bases; J trimming: 6 bases; junction bases outside the gene matches: 10. Germline CDR1 and CDR2: DFQATT and SNEGSKA (reference sequence). The CDR3 spells CSAALVLAGINEQFF. DNA for the CDR3: TGCAGTGCTGCACTGGTACTAGCGGGGATCAATGAGCAGTTCTTC.

Only a few counts were recorded for this clonotype. CDR3 amino acids: CASSDELDTQYF. The CDR3 region has the DNA TGTGCCAGCAGTGACGAGCTCGATACGCAGTATTTT. The V and J genes are TRBV28 and TRBJ2-3; D unclear. Germline CDR1 MDHEN, CDR2 SYDVKM. V was shortened by 5 bases and J by 6 bases, with 9 bases between the two germline ends. The CDR3 length is 12 residues.

This clonotype was picked up many times. This rearrangement joins TRBV10-3 to TRBJ1-4; possibly TRBD1 for D (5 bases). Looked up from germline, CDR1 is ENHRY and CDR2 is SYGVKD. The CDR3 consists of 11 residues. Trimming pared 8 bases from V and 5 bases from J, leaving 6 bases between. CDR3 bases: TGTGCCATCCGGGGGAATGAAAAACTGTTTTTT. Protein sequence: CAIRGNEKLFF.

The chain joins TRBV6-2 or TRBV6-3 to TRBJ1-6; 8 nucleotides align to TRBD1. The CDR3 has 17 residues. V was pared by 0 bases and J by 7 bases, with 8 bases of the junction left unmatched. The V gene's germline CDR1 is MNHEY and CDR2 SVGEGT. CDR3 in DNA: TGTGCCAGCAGTTACTCGGTGACAGGGGTGTCGAATTCACCCCTCCACTTT. This gives the protein CASSYSVTGVSNSPLHF.

Ten or more counts support this clonotype. This sequence joins TRBV27 and TRBJ2-3; possibly TRBD1 for D (5 bases). The CDR3 is made up of 15 amino acids. The V end was cut by 4 bases, the J end by 1 base, with 12 bases between. The germline V gene encodes CDR1 MNHEY and CDR2 SMNVEV (reference sequence). CDR3 amino acids: CASSSAGSGTDTQYF. In DNA form, the CDR3 reads TGTGCCAGCAGTTCTGCAGGGTCAGGCACAGATACGCAGTATTTT.

This clonotype came up a few times. The chain combines TRBV15 with TRBJ2-6, with a tentative D call TRBD1 (6 bases). Germline values: CDR1 LNHNV, CDR2 YYDKDF (reference sequence). The CDR3 has 16 residues. V dropped 5 bases and J dropped 0 bases, with 11 bases sitting between them. CDR3 sequence: CATSFTGSSGANVLTF. The DNA of the CDR3 is TGTGCCACCAGCTTTACAGGGAGCTCTGGGGCCAACGTCCTGACTTTC.

For this clonotype: Since a much larger clone is just one base distant, this may be a read error. J is TRBJ1-3 and V is TRBV11-1; 9 bases map to TRBD1. The germline V gene has CDR1 SGHAT and CDR2 FQDESV (reference sequence). This CDR3 spans 19 amino acids. The CDR3 loop is CASRDPGQGMIGSGSTIYF. CDR3 bases: TGTGCCAGCAGGGACCCGGGACAGGGAATGATAGGCTCTGGAAGCACCATATATTTT.

J is TRBJ2-7 and V is TRBV11-1; 7 nucleotides line up with TRBD1. V lost 3 bases to trimming and J lost 2 bases; unmatched junction nucleotides: 10. Germline V lookup: CDR1 SGHAT, CDR2 FQDESV (reference sequence). The CDR3 runs to 16 residues. CDR3 sequence reads: CASSLTGTPGAYEQYF. The CDR3, as DNA: TGTGCCAGCAGCTTGACAGGGACCCCGGGCGCCTACGAGCAGTACTTC.

This chain uses TRBV18 with TRBJ1-5, with 9 bases aligning to TRBD1. The CDR3 extends over 15 amino acids. Germline V gene data show CDR1 as KGHSH and CDR2 as LQKENI. Losses at the gene ends were 3 bases for V and 10 bases for J; bases not matched to a gene: 10. CDR3: CASSPGTGPYNPQHF. CDR3 nucleotide sequence: TGTGCCAGCTCACCTGGGACAGGGCCTTACAATCCCCAGCATTTT.

DNA of the CDR3: TGTGCCAGCAGTGACCGGCGCGACGGGGAGCTGTTTTTT. Its protein is CASSDRRDGELFF. V usage is TRBV2 and J usage is TRBJ2-2; D unclear. Germline lookup yields CDR1 SNHLY and CDR2 FYNNEI. There are 13 residues in the CDR3. With 3 bases removed from V and 7 bases from J, the gap between germline ends came to 9 bases.

This clonotype was observed at least ten times. V and J are TRBV10-1 and TRBJ1-3, with D perhaps TRBD1 (5 bases). The V gene's germline CDR1 is WNHNN and CDR2 SYGVQD (reference sequence). CDR3 length: 16 amino acids. V was clipped by 3 bases and J by 0 bases, with 12 bases between them. The DNA for the CDR3 is TGCGCCAGCAGTGAAGGGACCGCTGCCTCTGGAAACACCATATATTTT. Its protein product is CASSEGTAASGNTIYF.

This clonotype was seen many times. The rearrangement joins TRBV20-1 to TRBJ2-6; D unclear. The CDR3 length is 15 residues. The V gene's germline CDR1 is DFQATT and CDR2 SNEGSKA (reference sequence). Trimming left V 3 bases short and J 0 bases short, with 9 bases between. CDR3 in DNA: TGCAGTGCTAGGGCCAGGTCCTCTGGGGCCAACGTCCTGACTTTC. Its protein is CSARARSSGANVLTF.

This clonotype was counted at least ten times. The chain carries TRBV20-1 and TRBJ2-3; D uncertain. The CDR3 is 15 amino acids. V lost 5 bases and J 2 bases, leaving 17 bases between the germline ends. Germline V gene sequence: CDR1 DFQATT, CDR2 SNEGSKA (reference sequence). The CDR3 region is CSAPLRGDPTDTQYF. The CDR3 DNA reads as TGCAGTGCTCCCCTTCGAGGCGACCCCACAGATACGCAGTATTTT.

The CDR3 DNA sequence: TGTGCCAGCAGCATACAGGGAAACTATGGCTACACCTTC. It specifies CASSIQGNYGYTF. The V gene is TRBV12-3 or TRBV12-4, the J gene TRBJ1-2, with D maybe TRBD1 (6 bases). Trimming took 6 bases from V and 2 from J, leaving 10 bases between them. CDR3 length: 13 residues.

This clonotype appeared many times. The V gene is TRBV10-3, the J gene TRBJ2-6; TRBD1 aligns across 12 bases. V shed 6 bases and J 2 bases; nucleotides not matched to a gene: 14. The CDR3 is 20 residues long. Germline V lookup: CDR1 ENHRY, CDR2 SYGVKD. Here the CDR3 reads CAIRAGTGGSKETGANVLTF. The CDR3 DNA sequence: TGTGCCATCAGGGCCGGGACAGGGGGCAGTAAGGAGACTGGGGCCAACGTCCTGACTTTC.

Notes on this clonotype: This may stem from a read error, because a much larger clone lies one nucleotide away. The chain combines TRBV5-5 with TRBJ2-2; either TRBD1 or TRBD2 may supply D (5 bases each). CDR3 length: 16 residues. Germline CDR1 reads SGHKS; CDR2 reads YYEKEE (reference sequence). The V and J ends lost 2 bases and 6 bases respectively, with 17 bases between them. The CDR3 here is CASSFDVPGRSGELFF. DNA of the CDR3: TGTGCCAGCAGCTTCGATGTCCCGGGACGGTCCGGGGAGCTGTTTTTT.

This clonotype was recorded at least ten times. The chain joins TRBV12-3 or TRBV12-4 to TRBJ1-6; D is unresolved. This CDR3 region has 16 residues. V gave up 5 bases and J gave up 9 bases, with 20 bases separating them. CDR3 protein: CASSRGDAGIRSPLHF. The CDR3 DNA reads TGTGCCAGCAGTCGTGGGGATGCGGGGATCCGTTCACCCCTCCACTTT.